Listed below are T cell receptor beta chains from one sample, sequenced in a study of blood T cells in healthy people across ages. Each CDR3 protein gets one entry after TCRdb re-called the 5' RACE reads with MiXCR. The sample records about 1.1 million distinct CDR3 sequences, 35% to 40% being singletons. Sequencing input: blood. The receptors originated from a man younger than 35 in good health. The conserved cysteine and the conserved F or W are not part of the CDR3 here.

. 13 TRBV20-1 SARGRGQNRAEQY
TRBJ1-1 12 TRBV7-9 ASNSHGGNTEAF
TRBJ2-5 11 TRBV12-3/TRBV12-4 ASSFGGEETQY
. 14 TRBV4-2 ACSQEAQQRSYEQY
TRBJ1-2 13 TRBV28 ASSITTGANYGYT
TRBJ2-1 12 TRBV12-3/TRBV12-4 ASSDRISYNEQF
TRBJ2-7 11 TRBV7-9 ASSLEPGNEQY
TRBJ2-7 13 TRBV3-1 ASSQDLARSFEQY
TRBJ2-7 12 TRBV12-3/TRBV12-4 ASSSLFSVHEQY
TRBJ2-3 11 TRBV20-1 SARGQGGDTQY
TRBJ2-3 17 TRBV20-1 SARGPLNPRLSSTDTQY
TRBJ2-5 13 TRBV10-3 AISDVPPSQETQY
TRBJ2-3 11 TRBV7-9 ASSSQITDTQY
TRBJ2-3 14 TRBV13 ASSLAPSPEADTQY
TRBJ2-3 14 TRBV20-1 SARGLGTASTDTQY
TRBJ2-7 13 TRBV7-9 ASSLGRDTPYEQY
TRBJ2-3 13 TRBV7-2 ASSPGSQRTDTQY
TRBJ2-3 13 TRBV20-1 SAQKAGGSTDTQY
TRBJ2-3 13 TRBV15 ATSRGTENTDTQY
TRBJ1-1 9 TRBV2 ASTRSAEAF
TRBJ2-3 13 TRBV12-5 ASGLRPSGADTQY
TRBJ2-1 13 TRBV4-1 ASSQEGGSYNEQF